This TCR beta chain appears in the sequencing data of a study of T cells in Graves' hyperthyroidism and ophthalmopathy. General study points: Classification by a 13 V-J model distinguished ophthalmopathy from stable hyperthyroidism.

This CDR3 contains 16 residues. Germline CDR1 MNHEY, CDR2 SMNVEV (reference sequence). V lost 2 bases to trimming and J lost 2 bases; unmatched junction nucleotides: 3. Every diagnosis used clinical symptoms, serum thyroxine and TRAb, thyroid ultrasound and orbital computed tomography. Fresh 10 ml peripheral blood yielded PBMCs. This clonotype was counted between two and nine times. Its antigen remains unknown. RNA transcripts served as the template for amplifying TCR beta CDR3 regions. With the HTBI primer set, the TCR CDR3 went through a first round of RT-PCR. One entry per CDR3 protein, called by TCRdb with MiXCR from the multiplex PCR reads. The data hold hundreds of thousands of distinct CDR3 sequences, with about 14% observed a single time.

The chain has TRBV27 and TRBJ2-4; 10 bases match TRBD1. The sequencing input was blood. The TCR originated in a woman in her 30s with Graves' hyperthyroidism that later progressed to Graves' ophthalmopathy. This CDR3 is CASSLGTGVSKNIQYF. The CDR3 DNA follows: TGTGCCAGCAGTTTAGGGACAGGGGTTTCCAAAAACATTCAGTACTTC.